This entry describes one T cell receptor (beta chain). What it recognizes is unknown. These data come from a study of T cell responses to AZD1222 COVID-19 vaccine. Study-level results: Baseline seropositivity characterized only a handful of AZD1222 recipients.

Using immunoSEQ multiplex PCR, the repertoire was profiled, and TCRdb retains in-frame clones only, with some absent. The repertoire holds around 99,000 clones, approximately 85% seen once, with 9.5% to 15% in the top ten. Sequencing used peripheral blood, obtained on day 0 of MenACWY control vaccination. The TCR comes from an adult in good health.

The CDR3 is CATYDSGELFF. CDR3 nucleotides: TGTGCCACCTACGACAGCGGGGAGCTGTTTTTT. The chain joins TRBV24-1 to TRBJ2-2, with D possibly matching TRBD1 (5 bases). The CDR3 is 11 residues long. The V and J ends lost 9 bases and 7 bases respectively, with 8 bases between them. In germline, CDR1 is KGHDR, CDR2 SFDVKD.